The clone carrying this T cell receptor beta chain was seen at least ten times. Its target is not known. This entry comes from a study of T cell repertoires in cytomegalovirus infection. TCRdb ran MiXCR on the reads and lists one entry per CDR3 protein. This table holds hundreds of thousands of distinct CDR3 sequences, under 55% found once. The CDR3 has 14 amino acids. Trimming took 4 bases from V and 1 from J, leaving 10 bases between them. Germline-derived CDR1 and CDR2 are SGHTA and FQGNSA. The source is a human donor in good health (CMV status not recorded). Some clones in this sample may be carry-over from other donors' samples. J is TRBJ2-5 and V is TRBV7-2; no clear D gene. Source: cultured PBMCs, taken from culture after CMV antigen stimulation. The CDR3 sequence: CASSYPPSQETQYF. CDR3 sequence (DNA): TGTGCCAGCAGCTACCCTCCGTCCCAAGAGACCCAGTACTTC.